The 20 T cell receptor beta chains listed next were all sequenced from one sample in a study of circulating and synovial CD4+ cells in juvenile arthritis. Sequenced by immunoSEQ multiplex PCR; TCRdb stores in-frame clones only, minus some. Found here are 25,000 to 35,000 clones, 93% of them singletons; the top ten hold 2.9%. The specimen sequenced was CD4+ T cells from blood. Receptor source: a human donor with juvenile idiopathic arthritis.

This rearrangement joins TRBV5-1 to TRBJ2-1; 8 positions agree with TRBD2. V was pared by 4 bases and J by 0 bases, with 3 bases of the junction left unmatched. Germline CDR1 SGHRS, CDR2 YFSETQ. The CDR3 is 15 amino acids. CDR3 loop: CASSPAGDSYNEQFF. The CDR3 DNA follows: TGCGCCAGCAGCCCAGCGGGAGACTCCTACAATGAGCAGTTCTTC.

This clone has just one count. In nucleotides, the CDR3 is TGTGCCAGCAGCTCCCAGGGGGCTCGGACAGATACGCAGTATTTT. Translation gives CASSSQGARTDTQYF. The J gene is TRBJ2-3, the V gene TRBV5-5; 8 nucleotides agree with TRBD1. This CDR3 has 15 amino acids. Per germline, CDR1 SGHKS and CDR2 YYEKEE (reference sequence). V dropped 3 bases and J dropped 3; count of bases not matched to a gene: 6.

This chain connects TRBV18 to TRBJ1-5; no clear D. The V gene lost 3 bases and the J gene lost 1 base, with 7 bases spanning the gap. CDR1 and CDR2 (germline): KGHSH, LQKENI. This CDR3 spans 14 amino acids. CDR3 nucleotide sequence: TGTGCCAGCTCACCGATCGAGAGCAATCAGCCCCAGCATTTT. Translated, it gives CASSPIESNQPQHF.

V and J are TRBV28 and TRBJ1-2; D gene uncertain. V shed 2 bases and J shed 5 bases, with 9 bases lying between them. This CDR3 has 13 amino acids. CDR1 is MDHEN, CDR2 SYDVKM, per germline. The CDR3 DNA reads TGTGCCAGCAGTTTAACGGTCGGGTATGGCTACACCTTC. Its protein product is CASSLTVGYGYTF.

This sequence joins TRBV11-2 and TRBJ2-3; perhaps TRBD2 as D (5 bases). The CDR3 loop spans 15 amino acids. Trimming cost V 5 bases and J 2 bases, with 14 bases left between them. Germline V gives CDR1 SGHAT, CDR2 FQNNGV. CDR3 nucleotide sequence: TGTGCCAGCAGCCCGGACTTTACTTACACAGATACGCAGTATTTT. This codes for CASSPDFTYTDTQYF.

V usage is TRBV28 and J usage is TRBJ1-2; D perhaps matches TRBD1 (5 bases). Germline V gene data show CDR1 as MDHEN and CDR2 as SYDVKM. The CDR3 covers 13 residues. Between the trimmed V and J ends, which lost 1 base and 5 bases, there was a span of 8 bases. CDR3 bases: TGTGCCAGCAGTTTATTCCAGGGTTATGGCTACACCTTC. Amino acids: CASSLFQGYGYTF.

V gene TRBV5-1 combines with J gene TRBJ1-4; D gene unclear. Trimming pared 0 bases from V and 0 bases from J, leaving 6 bases between. In germline, CDR1 is SGHRS, CDR2 YFSETQ. CDR3 length equals 15 residues. As DNA, the CDR3 is TGCGCCAGCAGCTTGGGACTGACAACTAATGAAAAACTGTTTTTT. This codes for CASSLGLTTNEKLFF.

The V gene is TRBV18, the J gene TRBJ2-3; D perhaps matches TRBD2 (6 bases). CDR1 KGHSH and CDR2 LQKENI come from the germline V gene. V dropped 8 bases and J dropped 3 bases, with 12 bases sitting between them. This CDR3 is 13 amino acids long. The CDR3 DNA is TGTGCCAGCGGAGGGGAGAGGACAGATACGCAGTATTTT. It yields the protein CASGGERTDTQYF.

The chain joins TRBV15 to TRBJ2-2; 9 bases are shared with TRBD1. The length of the CDR3 is 17 residues. The J segment lost 1 base and the V segment lost 5 bases, leaving 8 bases of the junction unmatched. Per the germline V gene, CDR1 is LNHNV and CDR2 is YYDKDF (reference sequence). The CDR3, as DNA: TGTGCCACCAGCGCTAGGGACAGGGTAGGGAACACCGGGGAGCTGTTTTTT. It yields the protein CATSARDRVGNTGELFF. Variable domain in full (rest from reference TRBV15 and TRBJ2-2): DAMVIQNPRYQVTQFGKPVTLSCSQTLNHNVMYWYQQKSSQAPKLLFHYYDKDFNNEADTPDNFQSRRPNTSFCFLDIRSPGLGDTAMYLCATSARDRVGNTGELFFGEGSRLTVL.

The V and J genes are TRBV7-9 and TRBJ1-1; 8 nucleotides line up with TRBD1. The ends lost 4 bases at V and 6 bases at J; junction bases unmatched: 4. The germline gives CDR1 SEHNR, CDR2 FQNEAQ (reference sequence). This CDR3 has 13 amino acids. CDR3 loop: CASSSGGRAEAFF. In nucleotides, the CDR3 is TGTGCCAGCAGCTCAGGGGGCCGGGCTGAAGCTTTCTTT.

V usage is TRBV9 and J usage is TRBJ2-3; tentative D call: TRBD2 (6 bases). Germline loops: CDR1 SGDLS, CDR2 YYNGEE. Trimming shortened V by 0 bases and J by 6 bases, and 14 bases separated the two germline ends. The CDR3 is 15 amino acids. Here the CDR3 reads CASSVEAGLGDTQYF. The CDR3 nucleotides are TGTGCCAGCAGCGTAGAGGCGGGGCTCGGGGATACGCAGTATTTT.

The chain joins TRBV21-1 to TRBJ2-5; the D segment call TRBD1 is taken from the table without a DNA check. TRBV21-1 is tagged as a pseudogene. This CDR3 has 15 amino acids. This chain's CDR3 is CASTQRTGDQETQYF. DNA of the CDR3: TGTGCCAGCACCCAAAGGACAGGGGACCAAGAGACCCAGTACTTC.

The J gene is TRBJ1-4, the V gene TRBV28, with 7 nucleotides matching TRBD1. The germline V gene has CDR1 MDHEN and CDR2 SYDVKM. There are 15 residues in the CDR3. J gave up 5 bases and V 8 bases, and 11 bases lay outside the gene matches. DNA of the CDR3: TGTGCCAGCGGCCCCAGGGGGGCGAGGAATGAAAAACTGTTTTTT. Its translation is CASGPRGARNEKLFF.

This clone showed up just once. V is TRBV28 and J is TRBJ2-4, with D perhaps matching TRBD1 (6 bases). The germline V gene encodes CDR1 MDHEN and CDR2 SYDVKM. V shed 6 bases and J shed 6 bases, with 18 bases lying between them. The CDR3 extends over 15 amino acids. CDR3 protein: CASSPDRGRGNIQYF. CDR3 nucleotides: TGTGCCAGCAGCCCTGATAGGGGGAGAGGAAACATTCAGTACTTC. The full variable domain, completed using reference TRBV28 and TRBJ2-4, is DVKVTQSSRYLVKRTGEKVFLECVQDMDHENMFWYRQDPGLGLRLIYFSYDVKMKEKGDIPEGYSVSREKKERFSLILESASTNQTSMYLCASSPDRGRGNIQYFGAGTRLSVL.

The gene calls are TRBV9 and TRBJ2-1, with 11 bases that match TRBD2. V shed 4 bases and J 9 bases; nucleotides not matched to a gene: 12. Germline lookup yields CDR1 SGDLS and CDR2 YYNGEE. This CDR3 is 16 amino acids long. In DNA, the CDR3 is TGTGCCAGCAGCCCGATTAGCGGGAGGGCCCTCAGTGAGCAGTTCTTC. This encodes CASSPISGRALSEQFF.

The genes are TRBV29-1 and TRBJ2-1; D is unresolved. The CDR3 totals 14 residues. The germline V gene encodes CDR1 SQVTM and CDR2 ANQGSEA. The ends were cut back, 8 bases at V and 4 bases at J, with 18 bases in the middle. The CDR3 nucleotides read TGCAGCTTCCCTGCAATAGCTCCTTACAATGAGCAGTTCTTC. Translating gives CSFPAIAPYNEQFF.

The chain links TRBV7-8 to TRBJ2-3; D perhaps matches TRBD2 (7 bases). This CDR3 comprises 17 residues. CDR1 and CDR2 (germline): SGHVS, FQNEAQ. Between the trimmed V and J ends, which lost 5 bases and 0 bases, there was a span of 18 bases. The DNA of the CDR3 is TGTGCCAGCAGCCTCCGGGATCGGGGGGCCAGCACAGATACGCAGTATTTT. Protein sequence: CASSLRDRGASTDTQYF.

The genes are TRBV4-2 and TRBJ2-7; 9 bases map to TRBD2. CDR1 is LGHNA, CDR2 YNFKEQ, per germline. J was trimmed by 2 bases and V by 4 bases; bases with no gene match: 12. CDR3 length: 17 amino acids. The CDR3 DNA reads as TGTGCCAGCAGCCCTTACAATAGCGGGAGTACCGCCTACGAGCAGTACTTC. Its translation: CASSPYNSGSTAYEQYF.

The V gene is TRBV10-3, the J gene TRBJ2-1, with 8 bases that match TRBD2. The germline gives CDR1 ENHRY, CDR2 SYGVKD. The CDR3 has 16 amino acids. V lost 10 bases to trimming and J lost 4 bases; unmatched junction nucleotides: 15. CDR3 nucleotides: TGTGCCACAAAAGCAGTTCTGACGGGGGGGTACAATGAGCAGTTCTTC. Protein product: CATKAVLTGGYNEQFF.

In its sample, this clone was seen once. V is TRBV5-1 and J is TRBJ2-7, with TRBD1 matching 9 bases. Germline CDR1 is SGHRS and CDR2 is YFSETQ. V was pared by 1 base and J by 7 bases, with 6 bases of the junction left unmatched. The CDR3 contains 14 residues. CDR3 nucleotide sequence: TGCGCCAGCAGCTTGCAACAGGGGGCGAGGGAGCAGTACTTC. Protein product: CASSLQQGAREQYF.